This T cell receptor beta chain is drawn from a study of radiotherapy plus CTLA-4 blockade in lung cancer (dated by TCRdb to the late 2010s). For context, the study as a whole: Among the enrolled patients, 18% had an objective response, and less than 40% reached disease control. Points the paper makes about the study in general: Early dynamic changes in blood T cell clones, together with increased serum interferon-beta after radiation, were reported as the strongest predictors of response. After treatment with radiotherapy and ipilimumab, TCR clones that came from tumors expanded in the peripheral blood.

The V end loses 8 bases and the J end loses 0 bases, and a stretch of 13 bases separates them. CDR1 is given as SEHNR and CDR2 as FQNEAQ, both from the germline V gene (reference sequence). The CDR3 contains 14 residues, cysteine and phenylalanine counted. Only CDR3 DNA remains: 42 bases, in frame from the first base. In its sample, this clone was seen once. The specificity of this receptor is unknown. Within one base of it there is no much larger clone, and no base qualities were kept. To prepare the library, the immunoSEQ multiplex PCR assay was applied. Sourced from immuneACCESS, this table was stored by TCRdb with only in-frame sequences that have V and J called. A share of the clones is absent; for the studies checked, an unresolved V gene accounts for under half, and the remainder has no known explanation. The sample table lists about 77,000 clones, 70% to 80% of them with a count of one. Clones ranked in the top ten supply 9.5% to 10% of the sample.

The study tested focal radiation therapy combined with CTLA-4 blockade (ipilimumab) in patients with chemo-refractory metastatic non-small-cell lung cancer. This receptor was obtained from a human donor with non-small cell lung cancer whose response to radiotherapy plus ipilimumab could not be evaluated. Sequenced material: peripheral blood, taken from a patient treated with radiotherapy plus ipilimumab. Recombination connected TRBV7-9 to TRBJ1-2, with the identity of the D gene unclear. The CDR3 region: CASSLAVANYGYTF. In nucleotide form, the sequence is TGTGCCAGCTCCCTAGCCGTAGCTAACTATGGCTACACCTTC. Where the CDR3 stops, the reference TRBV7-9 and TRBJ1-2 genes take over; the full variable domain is DTGVSQNPRHKITKRGQNVTFRCDPISEHNRLYWYRQTLGQGPEFLTYFQNEAQLEKSRLLSDRFSAERPKGSFSTLEIQRTEQGDSAMYLCASSLAVANYGYTFGSGTRLTVV.